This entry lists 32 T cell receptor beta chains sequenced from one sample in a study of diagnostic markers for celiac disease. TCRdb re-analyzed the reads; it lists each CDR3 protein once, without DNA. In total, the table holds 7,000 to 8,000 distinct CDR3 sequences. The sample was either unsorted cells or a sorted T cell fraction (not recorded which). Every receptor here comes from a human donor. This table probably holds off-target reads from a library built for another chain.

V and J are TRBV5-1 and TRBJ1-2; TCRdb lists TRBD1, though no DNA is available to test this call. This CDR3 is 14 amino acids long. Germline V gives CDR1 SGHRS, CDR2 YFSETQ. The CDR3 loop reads CASSMGTGGYGYTF.

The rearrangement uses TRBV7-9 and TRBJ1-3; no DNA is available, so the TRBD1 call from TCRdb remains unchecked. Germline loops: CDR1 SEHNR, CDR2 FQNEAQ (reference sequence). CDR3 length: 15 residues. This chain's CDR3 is CASSRTGTVGNTIYF.

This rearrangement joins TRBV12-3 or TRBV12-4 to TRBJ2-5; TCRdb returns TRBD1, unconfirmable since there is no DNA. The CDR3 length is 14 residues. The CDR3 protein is CASSPGRRQETQYF.

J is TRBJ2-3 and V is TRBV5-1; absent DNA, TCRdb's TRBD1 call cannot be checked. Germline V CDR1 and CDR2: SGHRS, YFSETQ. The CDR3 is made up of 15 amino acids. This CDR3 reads CASGRGQTSEDTQYF.

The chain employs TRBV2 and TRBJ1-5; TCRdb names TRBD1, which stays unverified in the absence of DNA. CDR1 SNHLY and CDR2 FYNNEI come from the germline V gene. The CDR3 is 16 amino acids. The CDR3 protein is CASSPGYQIGNQPQHF.

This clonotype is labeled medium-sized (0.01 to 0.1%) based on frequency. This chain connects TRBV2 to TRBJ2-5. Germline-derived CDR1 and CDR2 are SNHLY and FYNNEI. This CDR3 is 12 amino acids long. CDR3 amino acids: CASSILRETQYF.

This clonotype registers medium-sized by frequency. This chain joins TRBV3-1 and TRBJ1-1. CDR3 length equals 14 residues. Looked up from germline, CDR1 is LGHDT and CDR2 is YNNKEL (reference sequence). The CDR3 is CASSQAARNTEAFF.

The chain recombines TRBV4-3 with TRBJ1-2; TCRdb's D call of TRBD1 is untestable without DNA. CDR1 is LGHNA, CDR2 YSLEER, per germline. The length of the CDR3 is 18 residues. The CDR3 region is CASSQATGGTGVGGGYTF.

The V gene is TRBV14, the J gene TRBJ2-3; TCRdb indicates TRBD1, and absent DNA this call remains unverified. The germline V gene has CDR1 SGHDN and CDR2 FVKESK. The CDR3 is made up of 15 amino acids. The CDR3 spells CASSQETGIADTQYF.

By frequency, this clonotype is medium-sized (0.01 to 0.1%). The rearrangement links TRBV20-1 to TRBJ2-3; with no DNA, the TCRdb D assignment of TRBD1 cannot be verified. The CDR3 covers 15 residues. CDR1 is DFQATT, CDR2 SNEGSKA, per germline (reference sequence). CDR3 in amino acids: CSASLLDRGPDTQYF.

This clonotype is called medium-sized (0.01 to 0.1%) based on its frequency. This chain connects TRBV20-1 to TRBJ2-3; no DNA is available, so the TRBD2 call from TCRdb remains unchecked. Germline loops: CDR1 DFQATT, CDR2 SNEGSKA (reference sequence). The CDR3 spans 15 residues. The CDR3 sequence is CSAARSSGITDTQYF.

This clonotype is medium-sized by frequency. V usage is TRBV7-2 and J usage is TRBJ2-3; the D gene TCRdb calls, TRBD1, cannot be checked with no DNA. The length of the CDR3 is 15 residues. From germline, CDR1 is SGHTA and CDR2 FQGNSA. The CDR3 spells CASSLGSRGTDTQYF. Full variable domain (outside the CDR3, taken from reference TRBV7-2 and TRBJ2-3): GAGVSQSPSNKVTEKGKDVELRCDPISGHTALYWYRQSLGQGLEFLIYFQGNSAPDKSGLPSDRFSAERTGGSVSTLTIQRTQQEDSAVYLCASSLGSRGTDTQYFGPGTRLTVL.

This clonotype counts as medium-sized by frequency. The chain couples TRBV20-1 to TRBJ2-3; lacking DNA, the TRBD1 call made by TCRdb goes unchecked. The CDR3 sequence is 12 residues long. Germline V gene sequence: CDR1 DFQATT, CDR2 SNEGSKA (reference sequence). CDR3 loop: CSARGVGASQYF.

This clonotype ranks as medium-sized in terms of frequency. The CDR3 spells CSASYGGSTASEAFF. The chain recombines TRBV20-1 with TRBJ1-1; TCRdb's D gene call, TRBD1, goes unchecked for lack of DNA. Looked up from germline, CDR1 is DFQATT and CDR2 is SNEGSKA (reference sequence). The CDR3 has 15 amino acids.

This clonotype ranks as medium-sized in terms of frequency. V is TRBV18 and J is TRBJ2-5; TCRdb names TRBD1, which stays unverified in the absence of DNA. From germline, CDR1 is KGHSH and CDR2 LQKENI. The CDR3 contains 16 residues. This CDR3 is CASSRSRTGFGETQYF.

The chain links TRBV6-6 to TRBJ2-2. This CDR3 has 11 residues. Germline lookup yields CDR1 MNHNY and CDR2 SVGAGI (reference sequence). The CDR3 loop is CASSYHRELFF.

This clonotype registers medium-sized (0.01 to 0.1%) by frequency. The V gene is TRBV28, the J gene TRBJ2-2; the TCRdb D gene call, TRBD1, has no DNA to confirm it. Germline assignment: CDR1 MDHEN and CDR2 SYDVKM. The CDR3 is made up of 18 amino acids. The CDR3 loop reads CASSYPDRGGLNTGELFF. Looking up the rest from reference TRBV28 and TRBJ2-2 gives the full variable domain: DVKVTQSSRYLVKRTGEKVFLECVQDMDHENMFWYRQDPGLGLRLIYFSYDVKMKEKGDIPEGYSVSREKKERFSLILESASTNQTSMYLCASSYPDRGGLNTGELFFGEGSRLTVL.

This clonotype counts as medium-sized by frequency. This CDR3 reads CATSEPGQGAETQYF. The J gene is TRBJ2-5, the V gene TRBV24-1; no DNA is available, so the TRBD1 call from TCRdb remains unchecked. The CDR3 extends over 15 amino acids. From germline, CDR1 is KGHDR and CDR2 SFDVKD.

CDR3 amino acids: CSVDVKMGASGDTQYF. The rearrangement joins TRBV29-1 to TRBJ2-3; there is no DNA to check the TCRdb D call of TRBD1. This CDR3 region has 16 residues. From germline, CDR1 is SQVTM and CDR2 ANQGSEA.

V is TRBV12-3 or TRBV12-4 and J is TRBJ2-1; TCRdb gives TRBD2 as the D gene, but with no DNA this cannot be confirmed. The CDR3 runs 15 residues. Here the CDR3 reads CASSFVLAGYNEQFF.

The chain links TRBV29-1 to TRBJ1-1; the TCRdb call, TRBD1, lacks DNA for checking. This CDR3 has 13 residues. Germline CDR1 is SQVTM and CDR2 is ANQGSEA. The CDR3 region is CSVATGLGTEAFF.

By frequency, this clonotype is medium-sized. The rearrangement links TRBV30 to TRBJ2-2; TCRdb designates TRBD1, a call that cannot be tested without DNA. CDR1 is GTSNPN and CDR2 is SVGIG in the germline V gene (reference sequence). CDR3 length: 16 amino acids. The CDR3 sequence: CAWRPPSGYNTGELFF.

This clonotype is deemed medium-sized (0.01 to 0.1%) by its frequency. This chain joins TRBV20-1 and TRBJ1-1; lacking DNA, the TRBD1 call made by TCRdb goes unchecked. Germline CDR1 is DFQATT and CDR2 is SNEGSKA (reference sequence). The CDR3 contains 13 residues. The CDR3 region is CSAFKYRDTEAFF.

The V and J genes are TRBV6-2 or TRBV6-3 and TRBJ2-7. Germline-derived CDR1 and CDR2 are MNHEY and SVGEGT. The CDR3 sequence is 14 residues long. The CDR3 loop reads CASSYVAGPYEQYF.

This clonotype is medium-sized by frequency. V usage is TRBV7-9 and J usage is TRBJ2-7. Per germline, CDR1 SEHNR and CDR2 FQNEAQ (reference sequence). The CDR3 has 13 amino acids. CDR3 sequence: CASSSTSSYEQYF.

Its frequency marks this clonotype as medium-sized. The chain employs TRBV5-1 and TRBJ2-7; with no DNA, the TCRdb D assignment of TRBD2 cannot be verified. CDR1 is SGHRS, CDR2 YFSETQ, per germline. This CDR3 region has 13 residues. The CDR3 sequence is CASRALFGGEQYF.

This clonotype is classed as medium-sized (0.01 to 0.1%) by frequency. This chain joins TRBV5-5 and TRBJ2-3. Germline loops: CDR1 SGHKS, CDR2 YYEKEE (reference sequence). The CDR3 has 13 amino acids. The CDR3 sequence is CASSPNSPDTQYF.

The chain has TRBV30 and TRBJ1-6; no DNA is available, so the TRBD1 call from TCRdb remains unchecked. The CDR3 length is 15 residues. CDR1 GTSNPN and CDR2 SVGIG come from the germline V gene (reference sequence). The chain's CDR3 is CAWRAYGGQGSPLHF.

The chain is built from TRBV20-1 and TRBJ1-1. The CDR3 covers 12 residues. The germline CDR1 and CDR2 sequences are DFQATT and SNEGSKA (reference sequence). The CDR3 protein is CSATNPNTEAFF.

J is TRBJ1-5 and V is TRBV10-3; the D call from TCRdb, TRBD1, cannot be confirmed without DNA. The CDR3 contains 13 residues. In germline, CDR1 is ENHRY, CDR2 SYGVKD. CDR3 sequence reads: CAISESRHLGMHF.

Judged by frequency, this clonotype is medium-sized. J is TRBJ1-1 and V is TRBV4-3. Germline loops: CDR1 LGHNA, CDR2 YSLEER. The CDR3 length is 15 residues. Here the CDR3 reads CASSPARGGGNEAFF.

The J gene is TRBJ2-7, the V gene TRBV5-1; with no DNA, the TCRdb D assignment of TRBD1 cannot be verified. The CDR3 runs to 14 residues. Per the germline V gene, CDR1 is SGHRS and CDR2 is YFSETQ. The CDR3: CASSLHRGDYEQYF.